Presented here are 8 T cell receptor beta chains from one specimen sequenced in a study of human T cells and chemical hapten exposure. Each CDR3 protein is one row after TCRdb ran MiXCR on the RACE reads. The sample contains around 330,000 distinct CDR3 sequences, 5.5% of which appear only once. Time point given: pre-sensitization, week 0. Treatment indicated: therapeutic diphenylcyclopropenone sensitization with weekly scalp DPC. The source was whole blood, collected in connection with sensitization to the hapten diphenylcyclopropenone (DPC). All receptors derive from a woman younger than 35 with alopecia areata. Some clones in this sample may be carry-over from other donors' samples.

The genes are TRBV12-3 or TRBV12-4 and TRBJ2-3, with D tentatively TRBD2 (6 bases). This CDR3 is built from 14 residues. The V gene lost 7 bases and the J gene lost 0 bases, with 11 bases spanning the gap. The CDR3 spells CASTRGRSTDTQYF. CDR3 sequence (DNA): TGTGCCAGCACGCGGGGCCGAAGCACAGATACGCAGTATTTT.

The sample holds a few counts of this clonotype. The chain uses TRBV27 and TRBJ1-1; D might be TRBD1 (5 bases). The CDR3 runs 14 residues. CDR1 and CDR2 (germline): MNHEY, SMNVEV (reference sequence). The germline V and J ends were trimmed by 3 bases and 2 bases, with 10 bases remaining between them. As DNA, the CDR3 is TGTGCCAGCAGTTTTTTAGGGACTAACACTGAAGCTTTCTTT. Translated, it gives CASSFLGTNTEAFF.

In its sample, this clonotype was seen many times. The chain carries TRBV6-4 and TRBJ2-3; TRBD1 might be the D (6 bases). V dropped 5 bases and J dropped 3 bases, with 12 bases sitting between them. The germline V gene has CDR1 MRHNA and CDR2 SNTAGT. The CDR3 extends over 14 amino acids. The CDR3: CASSPEQGTDTQYF. CDR3 sequence (DNA): TGTGCCAGCAGTCCCGAACAGGGTACAGATACGCAGTATTTT.

This clonotype was picked up many times. The J gene is TRBJ2-3, the V gene TRBV28; perhaps TRBD2 as D (7 bases). Trimming shortened V by 3 bases and J by 2 bases, and 27 bases separated the two germline ends. The germline V gene has CDR1 MDHEN and CDR2 SYDVKM. The CDR3 loop spans 20 amino acids. The CDR3 nucleotides are TGTGCCAGCAGTTTCTCGCCCGTGGGGGGGGACAATATGCTCACAGATACGCAGTATTTT. Protein: CASSFSPVGGDNMLTDTQYF.

The chain uses TRBV10-3 and TRBJ2-7; D not certain. The CDR3 runs 12 residues. Per germline, CDR1 ENHRY and CDR2 SYGVKD. The ends were cut back, 11 bases at V and 2 bases at J, with 13 bases in the middle. The CDR3 is CAAQTGTYEQYF. For the CDR3, the DNA is TGTGCCGCCCAAACCGGAACCTACGAGCAGTACTTC.

The chain has TRBV7-9 and TRBJ1-2; no definite D call. The CDR3 length is 13 residues. Germline CDR1 reads SEHNR; CDR2 reads FQNEAQ (reference sequence). V was shortened by 7 bases and J by 6 bases, with 15 bases between the two germline ends. In DNA form, the CDR3 reads TGTGCCAGCAACTCACTTGGGGATGATGGCTACACCTTC. Protein: CASNSLGDDGYTF.

The rearrangement joins TRBV7-9 to TRBJ2-2, with D tentatively TRBD1 (5 bases). Germline assignment: CDR1 SEHNR and CDR2 FQNEAQ (reference sequence). This CDR3 region has 13 residues. V was trimmed by 3 bases and J by 6 bases, leaving 8 bases between them. This CDR3 reads CASSLSGSGELFF. As DNA, the CDR3 is TGTGCCAGCAGCTTGTCAGGGTCCGGGGAGCTGTTTTTT.

A note on this clonotype: A junction boundary mismatches the germline segment, possibly from a read error. The gene calls are TRBV13 and TRBJ2-7, with D possibly TRBD2 on 7 matching bases. Germline V gives CDR1 PRHDT, CDR2 FYEKMQ (reference sequence). This CDR3 comprises 18 residues. The DNA for the CDR3 is TGTGCCAGCAGCTCTCCAGTTATTCGGGGGGCGCCTATCTACGGGCAGTACTTC. This sequence encodes CASSSPVIRGAPIYGQYF.